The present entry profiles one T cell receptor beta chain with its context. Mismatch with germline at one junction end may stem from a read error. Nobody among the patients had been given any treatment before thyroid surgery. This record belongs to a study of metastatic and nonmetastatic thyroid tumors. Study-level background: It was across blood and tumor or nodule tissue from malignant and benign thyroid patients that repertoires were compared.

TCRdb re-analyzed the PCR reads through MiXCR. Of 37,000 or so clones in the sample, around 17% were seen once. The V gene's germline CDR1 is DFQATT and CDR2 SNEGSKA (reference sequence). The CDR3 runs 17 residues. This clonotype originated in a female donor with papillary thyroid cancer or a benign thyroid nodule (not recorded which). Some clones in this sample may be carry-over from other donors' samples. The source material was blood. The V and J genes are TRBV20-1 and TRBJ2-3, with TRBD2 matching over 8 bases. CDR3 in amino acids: CSARHSPRGGYTDTQYF. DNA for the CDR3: TGCAGTGCTAGGCACTCCCCCCGGGGGGGATACACAGATACACAGTATTTT.